The next 9 T cell receptor beta chains were all read from a single sample in a study of cytomegalovirus exposure and HLA in healthy donors. The PCR made use of 60 Vbeta and 13 Jbeta primers. Using immunoSEQ multiplex PCR, the repertoire was profiled, and TCRdb retains in-frame clones only, with some absent. The sample includes roughly 110,000 clones, less than 80% seen only once; the top ten take around 3.9%. Sample: PBMCs. The receptors derive from a middle-aged woman in good health and CMV-seropositive.

This chain connects TRBV6-5 to TRBJ2-7, with no clear D. The V and J ends lost 8 bases and 0 bases respectively, with 8 bases between them. The CDR3 contains 12 residues. Germline V gives CDR1 MNHEY, CDR2 SVGAGI. The CDR3 region is CASGLSSYEQYF. CDR3 bases: TGTGCCAGCGGGCTAAGCTCCTACGAGCAGTACTTC.

This clone appeared a few times. CDR3 in amino acids: CASRGGQGRGTDTEAFF. DNA of the CDR3: TGTGCCAGCAGGGGGGGACAGGGGAGAGGTACGGACACTGAAGCTTTCTTT. This chain connects TRBV7-2 to TRBJ1-1, with 10 bases fitting TRBD1. In germline, CDR1 is SGHTA, CDR2 FQGNSA. J gave up 3 bases and V 6 bases, and 13 bases lay outside the gene matches. CDR3 size: 17 residues.

This chain joins TRBV30 and TRBJ1-3; 7 bases line up with TRBD1. CDR1 and CDR2 (germline): GTSNPN, SVGIG (reference sequence). The CDR3 has 14 amino acids. V shed 3 bases, J shed 2 bases, and the junction held 4 bases outside the gene matches. The CDR3 sequence: CAWRPRGTGNTIYF. In DNA, the CDR3 is TGTGCCTGGAGACCCAGGGGGACTGGAAACACCATATATTTT. Combining the CDR3 with reference TRBV30 and TRBJ1-3 gives the whole variable domain SQTIHQWPATLVQPVGSPLSLECTVEGTSNPNLYWYRQAAGRGLQLLFYSVGIGQISSEVPQNLSASRPQDRQFILSSKKLLLSDSGFYLCAWRPRGTGNTIYFGEGSWLTVV.

CDR3 nucleotides: TGCGCCAGCAGCCAAGATGGGGGACTGCCGGTGTTTCGGCAGTTCTTC. Translation: CASSQDGGLPVFRQFF. The gene calls are TRBV4-1 and TRBJ2-1; possibly TRBD2 for D (6 bases). CDR3 length: 16 amino acids. Germline V gene sequence: CDR1 MGHRA, CDR2 YSYEKL. The V and J ends lost 0 bases and 12 bases respectively, with 21 bases between them.

The table lists this clone with a few counts. V and J are TRBV5-4 and TRBJ1-1; the match to TRBD1 covers 8 bases. CDR1 is SGHNT and CDR2 is YYREEE in the germline V gene (reference sequence). The CDR3 sequence is 15 residues long. The J segment lost 0 bases and the V segment lost 4 bases, leaving 5 bases of the junction unmatched. The CDR3 nucleotides are TGTGCCAGCAGCGCCAGGACAGGGTTGAACACTGAAGCTTTCTTT. It codes for CASSARTGLNTEAFF.

V and J are TRBV29-1 and TRBJ1-1; D not resolved. This CDR3 spans 12 amino acids. Trimming pared 4 bases from V and 0 bases from J, leaving 6 bases between. Germline lookup yields CDR1 SQVTM and CDR2 ANQGSEA. CDR3 in amino acids: CSVGELNTEAFF. The CDR3 coding sequence is TGCAGCGTTGGGGAGCTGAACACTGAAGCTTTCTTT. Together with reference TRBV29-1 and TRBJ1-1, the CDR3 gives the full variable domain: SAVISQKPSRDICQRGTSLTIQCQVDSQVTMMFWYRQQPGQSLTLIATANQGSEATYESGFVIDKFPISRPNLTFSTLTVSNMSPEDSSIYLCSVGELNTEAFFGQGTRLTVV.

The gene calls are TRBV9 and TRBJ2-3; possibly TRBD2 for D (5 bases). Trimming cost V 0 bases and J 4 bases, with 12 bases left between them. This CDR3 spans 15 amino acids. CDR1 and CDR2 (germline): SGDLS, YYNGEE. The CDR3 DNA reads as TGTGCCAGCAGCGTAGACGAGGGTTGGGCAGATACGCAGTATTTT. Protein product: CASSVDEGWADTQYF. Supplemented by reference TRBV9 and TRBJ2-3, the full variable domain reads DSGVTQTPKHLITATGQRVTLRCSPRSGDLSVYWYQQSLDQGLQFLIQYYNGEERAKGNILERFSAQQFPDLHSELNLSSLELGDSALYFCASSVDEGWADTQYFGPGTRLTVL.

J is TRBJ2-7 and V is TRBV27; 12 nucleotides align to TRBD2. The germline CDR1 and CDR2 sequences are MNHEY and SMNVEV (reference sequence). There are 15 residues in the CDR3. V lost 5 bases to trimming and J lost 2 bases; unmatched junction nucleotides: 4. CDR3 region: CASSLRLAGAYEQYF. DNA for the CDR3: TGTGCCAGCAGTCTCCGACTAGCGGGGGCCTACGAGCAGTACTTC.

V usage is TRBV9 and J usage is TRBJ1-1; D is unclear. The CDR3 length is 13 residues. Germline values: CDR1 SGDLS, CDR2 YYNGEE. V shed 0 bases and J shed 2 bases, with 5 bases lying between them. DNA of the CDR3: TGTGCCAGCAGCGTAGCTACCAACACTGAAGCTTTCTTT. It specifies CASSVATNTEAFF.